Listed below are T cell receptor beta chains from one sample, sequenced in a study of shared clonotypes between healthy human individuals. Clones were sequenced by immunoSEQ multiplex PCR, and TCRdb holds only the in-frame ones, with some missing. Of approximately 250,000 clones listed, approximately 70% are singletons. Sequenced input: memory CD4+ T cells sorted from blood. These receptors were taken from a man aged 25-40 years in good health. Each CDR3 is given with its conserved first and last residue. A D gene is named only where the DNA matches it firmly. Clone size is given for some rows only: seen once, a few or many times, or a class if the clone is expanded.

>.|TRBV29-1|.|TRBJ1-2
CSVAGLRNGYTF
TGCAGCGTTGCCGGACTCAGGAATGGCTACACCTTC
>.|TRBV28|.|TRBJ1-2
CASSQTNYGYTF
TGTGCCAGCAGTCAAACTAACTATGGCTACACCTTC
>few|TRBV7-9|TRBD1|TRBJ2-7
CASSERTGTYEQYF
TGTGCCAGCAGCGAGAGGACAGGGACCTACGAGCAGTACTTC
>.|TRBV19|TRBD1|TRBJ1-1
CASRIGQGYTEAFF
TGTGCCAGTAGGATTGGACAGGGCTACACTGAAGCTTTCTTT
>.|TRBV28|.|TRBJ2-7
CASSLQGTIYEQYF
TGTGCCAGCAGTTTACAGGGGACGATCTACGAGCAGTACTTC
>few|TRBV29-1|.|TRBJ1-2
CSVFQGYGYTF
TGCAGCGTCTTCCAGGGGTATGGCTACACCTTC
>many|TRBV18|.|TRBJ2-2
CASSPRNRQNTGELFF
TGTGCCAGCTCACCACGGAACCGGCAGAACACCGGGGAGCTGTTTTTT
>.|TRBV9|TRBD2|TRBJ2-2
CASSLAGNTGELFF
TGTGCCAGCAGCCTAGCGGGAAACACCGGGGAGCTGTTTTTT
>.|TRBV7-2|.|TRBJ2-7
CASSLDGGHFYEQYF
TGTGCCAGCAGCTTAGACGGGGGGCATTTCTACGAGCAGTACTTC
>few|TRBV7-9|.|TRBJ1-4
CASSLGAGSEKLFF
TGTGCCAGCAGCTTAGGGGCGGGGAGTGAAAAACTGTTTTTT
>few|TRBV29-1|TRBD1|TRBJ2-7
CSVTGLSYEQYF
TGCAGCGTGACAGGGCTCTCCTACGAGCAGTACTTC
>.|TRBV2|TRBD2|TRBJ2-3
CASRVGLADTDTQYF
TGTGCCAGCAGGGTGGGGCTAGCGGACACAGATACGCAGTATTTT
>.|TRBV7-9|TRBD1|TRBJ2-7
CASSLTGGPPLLYF
TGTGCCAGCAGCCTCACAGGGGGACCGCCGTTGCTGTACTTC
>few|TRBV2|.|TRBJ1-5
CASREYREGQPQHF
TGTGCCAGCAGGGAATACAGGGAGGGGCAGCCCCAGCATTTT
>.|TRBV30|.|TRBJ1-2
CAWSVLTGGGYTF
TGTGCCTGGAGTGTATTAACAGGCGGTGGGTACACCTTC
>.|TRBV5-1|TRBD2|TRBJ2-1
CASSTRLAGVPLDEQFF
TGCGCCAGCAGCACCCGACTAGCGGGAGTTCCCTTGGATGAGCAGTTCTTC
>.|TRBV5-4|.|TRBJ2-6
CASRAELSGANVLTF
TGTGCCAGCAGAGCGGAACTTTCTGGGGCCAACGTCCTGACTTTC
>.|TRBV5-1|TRBD1|TRBJ2-7
CASGDRVHEQYF
TGCGCCAGCGGAGACAGGGTTCACGAGCAGTACTTC
>.|TRBV27|TRBD2|TRBJ2-7
CASINSGTSYEQYF
TGTGCCAGCATAAATAGCGGGACCTCCTACGAGCAGTACTTC
>.|TRBV15|TRBD1|TRBJ1-1
CATSRAFLGQPNTEAFF
TGTGCCACCAGCAGAGCGTTCTTGGGACAGCCGAACACTGAAGCTTTCTTT
>.|TRBV9|TRBD2|TRBJ2-3
CASSVALAGWRGAADTQYF
TGTGCCAGCAGCGTAGCCCTAGCGGGATGGAGGGGGGCCGCAGATACGCAGTATTTT
>once|TRBV7-9|.|TRBJ2-7
CASIKTPHGEVNEQYF
TGTGCCAGCATCAAAACCCCACATGGGGAGGTTAACGAGCAGTACTTC
>.|TRBV7-2|.|TRBJ1-2
CASSPTGAPTYGYTF
TGTGCCAGCAGCCCCACGGGGGCCCCTACCTATGGCTACACCTTC
>few|TRBV29-1|TRBD1|TRBJ1-1
CSTDRGLNTEAFF
TGCAGCACAGACAGGGGCCTGAACACTGAAGCTTTCTTT
>.|TRBV7-2|TRBD1|TRBJ2-5
CASSSVQGAIQETQYF
TGTGCCAGCAGCTCTGTACAGGGGGCGATACAAGAGACCCAGTACTTC
>once|TRBV9|TRBD1|TRBJ2-7
CASSVGTGAYEQYF
TGTGCCAGCAGCGTCGGGACAGGAGCTTACGAGCAGTACTTC
>.|TRBV5-4|TRBD2|TRBJ2-1
CASSLLAAKYNEQFF
TGTGCCAGCAGCTTGCTAGCGGCAAAATACAATGAGCAGTTCTTC
>.|TRBV6-1|.|TRBJ2-3
CASSEEAAGWDTQYF
TGTGCCAGCAGTGAAGAGGCAGCTGGGTGGGATACGCAGTATTTT
>.|TRBV10-3|.|TRBJ2-1
CAISDLKADRYNEQFF
TGTGCCATCAGTGATCTTAAAGCCGACAGATACAATGAGCAGTTCTTC
>.|TRBV7-9|.|TRBJ2-7
CASSPKGLRAEQYF
TGTGCCAGCAGCCCTAAAGGATTACGGGCCGAGCAGTACTTC
>.|TRBV2|.|TRBJ1-1
CASMIRTGQGEAFF
TGTGCCAGCATGATTAGAACAGGCCAAGGTGAAGCTTTCTTT
>.|TRBV7-7|.|TRBJ2-5
CASSPRLLGAETQYF
TGTGCCAGCAGCCCTCGGCTACTCGGTGCGGAGACCCAGTACTTC
>.|TRBV5-1|.|TRBJ2-5
CASSLAADIQETQYF
TGCGCCAGCAGCTTGGCCGCGGACATCCAAGAGACCCAGTACTTC
>.|TRBV6-6|.|TRBJ1-2
CASSYSGPAGYTF
TGTGCCAGCAGTTACTCAGGACCGGCGGGCTACACCTTC
>.|TRBV6-1|.|TRBJ2-7
CASSAGTREYF
TGTGCCAGCAGTGCAGGTACGAGGGAGTACTTC
>.|TRBV7-2|TRBD2|TRBJ2-3
CASSLAGLAGVRAFKDTQYF
TGTGCCAGCAGCTTAGCGGGACTAGCGGGAGTTAGGGCCTTTAAGGATACGCAGTATTTT
>.|TRBV18|.|TRBJ2-4
CASSLRGVLAKNIQYF
TGTGCCAGCTCCCTGAGGGGGGTTCTAGCCAAAAACATTCAGTACTTC
>.|TRBV11-2|TRBD1|TRBJ2-2
CASSPQGAPGELFF
TGTGCCAGCAGCCCTCAGGGGGCGCCCGGGGAGCTGTTTTTT
>many|TRBV7-9|TRBD2|TRBJ2-7
CASGLASGFWEQYF
TGTGCCAGCGGGTTGGCTAGCGGCTTTTGGGAGCAGTACTTC
>.|TRBV9|.|TRBJ1-4
CASSPRHATNEKLFF
TGTGCCAGCAGCCCCAGACATGCAACTAATGAAAAACTGTTTTTT
>.|TRBV2|.|TRBJ2-7
CASSATEVSYEQYF
TGTGCCAGCAGCGCGACAGAGGTATCCTACGAGCAGTACTTC
>.|TRBV18|.|TRBJ2-1
CASSPGIRNEQFF
TGTGCCAGCTCTCCCGGGATTCGCAATGAGCAGTTCTTC
>.|TRBV25-1|.|TRBJ2-2
CASSESSPGELFF
TGTGCCAGCAGTGAAAGCTCTCCCGGGGAGCTGTTTTTT